This T cell receptor (beta chain) was retrieved from a study of T cell repertoires in cytomegalovirus infection (dated by TCRdb to the late 2010s). Regarding the research as a whole: The HLA type of each donor mattered for the analysis, because public TCR beta signatures pointed to carriage of CMV infection along with the matching HLA type.

There are 14 amino acids in the CDR3, from cysteine to phenylalanine inclusive. Only the CDR3 region is kept as DNA, spanning 42 bases read in frame from base 1. Trimming takes 5 bases from V and 1 base from J, and the germline ends sit 10 bases apart. From a lookup of the germline V gene, CDR1 and CDR2 are SGHTA and FQGTGA. This clonotype was detected ten times or more. No cognate antigen has been identified for it. Base qualities are not provided; no much larger clone lies one nucleotide away. The sequencing machine was an Illumina HiSeq 1500. TCRdb ran its own pipeline on the public reads, namely fastp trimming at Q25 and MiXCR clone calling, and kept in-frame beta chains. One record per CDR3 amino acid sequence lists the most common genes and DNA. The sample data list a few hundred thousand distinct CDR3 sequences, and approximately 15% of these were observed just once. The biggest ten clones account for about half of the sample.

Here is what the overall study found, with its caveats: In the ex vivo response, HLA-C-restricted CMV-specific TCR beta clonotypes were dominant, and in two of eight donors the single most frequent clonotype came from this HLA-C-restricted group. In both this cohort and an independent roughly 330-donor cohort, the cumulative frequency of public TCR beta family members distinguished carriers of CMV infection plus the relevant HLA type.

Rearrangement joined TRBV7-3 to TRBJ2-3; no D gene can be assigned with confidence. This sequence was found in a human donor in good health (CMV status not recorded). Some clones in this sample may be carry-over from other donors' samples. The sequenced sample consisted of CD8+ T cells from PBMCs. CDR3 reads: CASSRSGGTDTQYF. The bases are TGTGCCAGCAGCCGCTCGGGCGGCACAGATACGCAGTATTTT. Here the CDR3 is joined to the reference TRBV7-3 and TRBJ2-3 genes, and the full variable domain is: GAGVSQTPSNKVTEKGKYVELRCDPISGHTALYWYRQSLGQGPEFLIYFQGTGAADDSGLPNDRFFAVRPEGSVSTLKIQRTERGDSAVYLCASSRSGGTDTQYFGPGTRLTVL.